This entry describes one T cell receptor beta chain. The whole isolated RNA underwent reverse transcription, so sequencing captured expressed TCRB transcripts. Libraries were prepared by immunoSEQ multiplex PCR; TCRdb keeps only in-frame clonotypes and omits some of them. The table has over 65,000 clones, around 32% seen once. The entry originates in a study of beta chain features in type 1 diabetes. Overall study context: All samples yielded 107,917,701 examined sorted cells.

The single heparinised draw taken from each donor contained about 100 mL of blood on average. Sorting that relied on CD45RO/CCR7/CD25/CD127/CD95/CD27 yielded CD4+ naive, central memory, regulatory and stem cell-like memory cells. Germline V gives CDR1 SEHNR, CDR2 FQNEAQ (reference sequence). The CDR3 consists of 14 residues. The rearrangement uses TRBV7-9 and TRBJ2-5, with 9 bases lining up with TRBD1. The J call may not be correct, given that the DNA end is closer to TRBJ2-7. This clonotype was obtained from a woman aged 18-35 years in good health. Sequences were obtained from stem cell memory CD4+ T cells from blood. CDR3 coding DNA: TGTGCCAGCAGCTTCGGACAGGGGTCCTACGAGCAGTACTTC. Its translation is CASSFGQGSYEQYF.